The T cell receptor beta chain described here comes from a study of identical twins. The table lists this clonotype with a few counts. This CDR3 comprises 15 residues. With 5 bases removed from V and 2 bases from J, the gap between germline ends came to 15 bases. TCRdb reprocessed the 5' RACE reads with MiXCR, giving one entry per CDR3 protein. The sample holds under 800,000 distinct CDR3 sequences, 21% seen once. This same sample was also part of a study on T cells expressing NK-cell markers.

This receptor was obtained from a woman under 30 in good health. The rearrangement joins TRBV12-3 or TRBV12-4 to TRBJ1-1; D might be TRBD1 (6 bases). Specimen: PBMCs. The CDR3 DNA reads TGTGCCAGCAGTCCGGGGGGGCTTTCAAACACTGAAGCTTTCTTT. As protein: CASSPGGLSNTEAFF.